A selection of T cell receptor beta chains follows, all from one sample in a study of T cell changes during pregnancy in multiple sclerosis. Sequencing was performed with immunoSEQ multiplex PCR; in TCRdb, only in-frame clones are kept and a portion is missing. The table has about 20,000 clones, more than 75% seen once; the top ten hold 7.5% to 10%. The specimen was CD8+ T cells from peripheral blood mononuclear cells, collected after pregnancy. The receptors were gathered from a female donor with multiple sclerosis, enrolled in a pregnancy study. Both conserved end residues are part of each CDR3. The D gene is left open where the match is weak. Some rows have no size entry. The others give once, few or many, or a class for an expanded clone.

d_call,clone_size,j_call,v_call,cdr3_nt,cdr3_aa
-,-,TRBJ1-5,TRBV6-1,TGTGCCAGCAGTGAAGCGGCAGGGAATCAGCCCCAGCATTTT,CASSEAAGNQPQHF
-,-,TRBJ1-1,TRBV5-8,TGTGCCAGCAGCTTCAAAGGGGCGTTCACTGAAGCTTTCTTT,CASSFKGAFTEAFF
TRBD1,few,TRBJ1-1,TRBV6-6,TGTGCCAGCAGTTACTGGACAGGGCGGATGAACACTGAAGCTTTCTTT,CASSYWTGRMNTEAFF
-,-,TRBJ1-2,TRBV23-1,TGCGCCAGCAGTCCGTACGCAGGGAATCGAGCTAACTATGGCTACACCTTC,CASSPYAGNRANYGYTF
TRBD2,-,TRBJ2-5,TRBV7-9,TGTGCCAGCAGCTTACTTCCTAGCGGCCAAGAGACCCAGTACTTC,CASSLLPSGQETQYF
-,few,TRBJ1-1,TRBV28,TGTGCCACCAAATTCACAGGGAACACTGAAGCTTTCTTT,CATKFTGNTEAFF
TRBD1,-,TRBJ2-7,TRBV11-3,TGTGCCAGCAGCGCCCGACAGGGGGTAGTGAACGAGCAGTACTTC,CASSARQGVVNEQYF
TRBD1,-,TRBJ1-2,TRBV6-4,TGTGCCAGCAGTGACCAACCCGACAGGGTGGATGGCTACACCTTC,CASSDQPDRVDGYTF
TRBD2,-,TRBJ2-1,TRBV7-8,TGTGCCAGCAGCTTAAGCGGGACCAATGAGCAGTTCTTC,CASSLSGTNEQFF
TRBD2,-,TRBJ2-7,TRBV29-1,TGCAGCGTCGAACTTCCGGGACTAGTCGAGCAGTACTTC,CSVELPGLVEQYF
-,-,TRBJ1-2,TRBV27,TGTGCCACCCCGAACCGGGTTCCGGGCTACACCTTC,CATPNRVPGYTF
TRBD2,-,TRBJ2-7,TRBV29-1,TGCAGCGTTGAAGCCCCGACTAGCGGGAGGCCCTACGAGCAGTACTTC,CSVEAPTSGRPYEQYF
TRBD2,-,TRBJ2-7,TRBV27,TGTGCCAGCAGTTTATCAGCGGGAGGCTACGAGCAGTACTTC,CASSLSAGGYEQYF
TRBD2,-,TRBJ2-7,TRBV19,TGTGCCAGTAGTGCTAGGGACGGGAGGGACGAGCAGTACTTC,CASSARDGRDEQYF
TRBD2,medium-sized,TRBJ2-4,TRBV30,TGTGCCTGGAGTGTAAAGCGGGATATTGACATTCAGTACTTC,CAWSVKRDIDIQYF
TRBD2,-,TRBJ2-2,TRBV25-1,TGTGCCAGCAGTGAAGGAGGGAGGGACACCGGGGAGCTGTTTTTT,CASSEGGRDTGELFF
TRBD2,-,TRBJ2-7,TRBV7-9,TGTGCCAGCAGCTCCGCTTGGGGGCGGGAGGGCTACGAGCAGTACTTC,CASSSAWGREGYEQYF
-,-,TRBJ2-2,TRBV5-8,TGTGCCAGCAGCTTGAATGGGCACGGCACCGGGGAGCTGTTTTTT,CASSLNGHGTGELFF
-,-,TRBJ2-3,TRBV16,TGTGCCAGCAGCCTGCTCGGCGGGAGCACAGATACGCAGTATTTT,CASSLLGGSTDTQYF
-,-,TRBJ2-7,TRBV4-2,TGTGCCAGCAGCCAAGATGCCCTGGCAAGCGAGGATATCTACTCCTACGAGCAGTACTTC,CASSQDALASEDIYSYEQYF
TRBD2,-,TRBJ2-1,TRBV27,TGTGCCAGCAGTTTACTTCCCCCTGGTGGGCGGGAGAGCTCAGGTCATGAGCAGTTCTTC,CASSLLPPGGRESSGHEQFF
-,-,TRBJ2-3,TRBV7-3,TGTGCCAGCAGCTTAGGCGGGACTCTGGTCGGGCAAACAGATACGCAGTATTTT,CASSLGGTLVGQTDTQYF
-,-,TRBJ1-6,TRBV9,TGTGCCAGCAGCGTAGACCCCGATACAGGGATCACTTCACCCCTCCACTTT,CASSVDPDTGITSPLHF
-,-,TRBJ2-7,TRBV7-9,TGTGCCAGCAGCCGGCGGAGTACCTACGAGCAGTACTTC,CASSRRSTYEQYF
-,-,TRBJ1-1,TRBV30,TGTGCCTGGGGAGGGGATGACACTGAAGCTTTCTTT,CAWGGDDTEAFF
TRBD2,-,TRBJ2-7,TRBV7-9,TGTGCCAGCAGCTTAGTAGCGGGAGAATTGGGCGAGCAGTACTTC,CASSLVAGELGEQYF
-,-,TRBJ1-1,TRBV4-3,TGCGCCAGCAGCCAAGAGTACAGCTTGACGCGCACTGAAGCTTTCTTT,CASSQEYSLTRTEAFF
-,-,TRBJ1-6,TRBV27,TGTGCCAGCAGTTTATCAGGGGAATACTCACCCCTCCACTTT,CASSLSGEYSPLHF
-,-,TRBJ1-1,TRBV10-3,TGTGCCATCAAACCACATCGGACAGCTATGAACACTGAAGCTTTCTTT,CAIKPHRTAMNTEAFF
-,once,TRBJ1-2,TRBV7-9,TGTGCCAGCAGCTTCTCTTTGGCGGAAACAACTAACTATGGCTACACCTTC,CASSFSLAETTNYGYTF
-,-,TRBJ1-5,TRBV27,TGTGCCAGCAGTTTGGGGAGGGGCTATAGCAATCAGCCCCAGCATTTT,CASSLGRGYSNQPQHF
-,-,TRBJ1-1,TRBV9,TGTGCCAGCAGCGAGCAACAGGGAAGTACTGAAGCTTTCTTT,CASSEQQGSTEAFF
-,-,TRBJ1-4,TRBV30,TGTGCCTCCTTTCCGTGGGGGCGAGTACAAGAAAAACTGTTTTTT,CASFPWGRVQEKLFF
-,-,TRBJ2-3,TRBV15,TGTGCCACCAGCAGAGAGGCGGGGCTAGGCACAGATACGCAGTATTTT,CATSREAGLGTDTQYF
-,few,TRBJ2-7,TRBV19,TGTGCCAGTAGTATACTGAGTAGCCCCGAGCAGTACTTC,CASSILSSPEQYF
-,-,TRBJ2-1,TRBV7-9,TGTGCCAGCAGTGTTACTGGGGGGACCAATGAGCAGTTCTTC,CASSVTGGTNEQFF
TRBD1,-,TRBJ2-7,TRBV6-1,TGTGCCAGCAGTGAAGCAATAGGACAGGGGGATAACGAGCAGTACTTC,CASSEAIGQGDNEQYF
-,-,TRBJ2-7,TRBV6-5,TGTGCCAGCAGTTATTCGAATCAGGGAAGCTCCTACGAGCAGTACTTC,CASSYSNQGSSYEQYF
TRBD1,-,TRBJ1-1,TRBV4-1,TGCGCCAGCGGAGGACAGGGGATCACTGAAGCTTTCTTT,CASGGQGITEAFF
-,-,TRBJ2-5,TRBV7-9,TGTGCCAGCAAATTAGGGGGAGTAGAGACCCAGTACTTC,CASKLGGVETQYF
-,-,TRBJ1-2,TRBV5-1,TGCGCCAGCAGCTTATCGGGGCGGGGCGGCTACACCTTC,CASSLSGRGGYTF
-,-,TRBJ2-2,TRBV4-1,TGCGCCAGCAGCCAGAATCGGGGAGAGGAGCTGTTTTTT,CASSQNRGEELFF
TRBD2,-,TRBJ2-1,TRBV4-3,TGCGCCAGCAGCCAAGAGGGGGGGACCTACAATGAGCAGTTCTTC,CASSQEGGTYNEQFF
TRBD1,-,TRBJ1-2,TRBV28,TGTGCCAGCAGTCGGCTTCGACAGGGGCATGGCTACACCTTC,CASSRLRQGHGYTF
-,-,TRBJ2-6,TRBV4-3,TGCGCCAGCAGCCACGGGGGGGCCAACGTCCTGACTTTC,CASSHGGANVLTF
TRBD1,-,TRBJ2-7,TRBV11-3,TGTGCCAGCAGCTCCCGGGACAGGGCCTACGAGCAGTACTTC,CASSSRDRAYEQYF
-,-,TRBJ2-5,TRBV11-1,TGTGCCAGCAGCCACATTATGATGAATCCCCCGGAGACCCAGTACTTC,CASSHIMMNPPETQYF
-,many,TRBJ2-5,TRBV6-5,TGTGCCAGCAGTTACTCTTGGGCAGACCAAGAGACCCAGTACTTC,CASSYSWADQETQYF
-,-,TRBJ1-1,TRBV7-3,TGTGCCAGCAGCTTAAACAGGGCCACTGAAGCTTTCTTT,CASSLNRATEAFF
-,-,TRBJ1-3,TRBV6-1,TGTGCCAGCAGTGACAGGGCCCACTCTGGAAACACCATATATTTT,CASSDRAHSGNTIYF
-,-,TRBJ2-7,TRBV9,TGTGCCAGCAGCCCCACCTCGGCCCGGCCGGGCGAGCAGTACTTC,CASSPTSARPGEQYF
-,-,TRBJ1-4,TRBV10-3,TGTGCCATCAGTGATAGTGGCGGGATGAGTAGTGAAAAACTGTTTTTT,CAISDSGGMSSEKLFF
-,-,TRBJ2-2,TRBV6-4,TGTGCCAGCAGTGACTCTACGAACACCGGGGAGCTGTTTTTT,CASSDSTNTGELFF
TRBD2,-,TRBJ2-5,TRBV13,TGTGCCAGCAGCTTATTCGGGAGGGCCCTCGGGGAGACCCAGTACTTC,CASSLFGRALGETQYF
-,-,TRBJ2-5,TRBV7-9,TGTGCCAGCAGCCCCCTCTCGGGGTACCAAGAGACCCAGTACTTC,CASSPLSGYQETQYF
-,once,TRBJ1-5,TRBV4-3,TGCGCCAGCAGCCAAGATGACAGAAACAATCAGCCCCAGCATTTT,CASSQDDRNNQPQHF
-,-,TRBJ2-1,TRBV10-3,TGTGCCATCAGTGAGTCTGGGACATCGTCCTACAATGAGCAGTTCTTC,CAISESGTSSYNEQFF
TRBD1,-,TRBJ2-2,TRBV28,TGTGCCAGCAGTCCCCAGACAGGGGGCAACACCGGGGAGCTGTTTTTT,CASSPQTGGNTGELFF
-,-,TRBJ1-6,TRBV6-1,TGTGCCAGCAGTGACAGGGGTATCGCCTATAATTCACCCCTCCACTTT,CASSDRGIAYNSPLHF
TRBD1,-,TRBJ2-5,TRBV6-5,TGTGCCAGCAGTCTAAGGACAGGGGTACGGGAGACCCAGTACTTC,CASSLRTGVRETQYF